This is a list of T cell receptor beta chains from one sample in a study of human T cells and chemical hapten exposure. MiXCR, applied by TCRdb to the RACE reads, yields one record per CDR3 protein. Of 150,000 to 200,000 distinct CDR3 sequences listed, about 20% were seen once; the top ten hold about 6.7%. The sequencing used whole blood, collected in connection with sensitization to the hapten diphenylcyclopropenone (DPC). The receptors shown here come from a woman aged 50 to 60 with alopecia areata. Some clones in this sample may be carry-over from other donors' samples. CDR3s include the opening cysteine and the closing phenylalanine or tryptophan. Each record gives: CDR3 protein, CDR3 DNA, D gene, V gene, clone size, J gene. The D gene is left open where the match is weak. Size is omitted from some rows. Given values are once, few, many or a class for expanded clones.

cdr3_aa: CASSHTTSGVYTQYF
cdr3_nt: TGTGCCAGCAGCCATACGACTAGCGGAGTTTATACGCAGTATTTT
d_call: TRBD2
v_call: TRBV4-2
clone_size: NA
j_call: TRBJ2-3

cdr3_aa: CASMGEARPQHF
cdr3_nt: TGTGCCAGCATGGGGGAAGCTAGGCCCCAGCATTTT
d_call: NA
v_call: TRBV12-3/TRBV12-4
clone_size: NA
j_call: TRBJ1-5

cdr3_aa: CASSMGGEHSPLHF
cdr3_nt: TGTGCCAGCAGTATGGGAGGGGAACATTCACCCCTCCACTTT
d_call: NA
v_call: TRBV28
clone_size: NA
j_call: TRBJ1-6

cdr3_aa: CSAEGPGDTEAFF
cdr3_nt: TGCAGTGCTGAAGGTCCAGGCGACACTGAAGCTTTCTTT
d_call: NA
v_call: TRBV20-1
clone_size: few
j_call: TRBJ1-1

cdr3_aa: CASSADGVAKNIQYF
cdr3_nt: TGTGCCAGCAGTGCCGATGGGGTAGCCAAAAACATTCAGTACTTC
d_call: NA
v_call: TRBV2
clone_size: few
j_call: TRBJ2-4

cdr3_aa: CSAPPGRQGANYGYTF
cdr3_nt: TGCAGTGCCCCGCCTGGCAGGCAGGGGGCGAACTATGGCTACACCTTC
d_call: TRBD1
v_call: TRBV20-1
clone_size: NA
j_call: TRBJ1-2

cdr3_aa: CASSSIQGIDQPQHF
cdr3_nt: TGTGCCAGCAGCTCGATACAGGGAATTGATCAGCCCCAGCATTTT
d_call: NA
v_call: TRBV11-2
clone_size: few
j_call: TRBJ1-5

cdr3_aa: CASSSTRIKYNEQFF
cdr3_nt: TGTGCCAGCAGCTCCACCCGAATTAAGTACAATGAGCAGTTCTTC
d_call: NA
v_call: TRBV7-8
clone_size: NA
j_call: TRBJ2-1

cdr3_aa: CASSLNRAGANVLTF
cdr3_nt: TGTGCCAGCAGCCTAAACAGGGCTGGGGCCAACGTCCTGACTTTC
d_call: NA
v_call: TRBV13
clone_size: few
j_call: TRBJ2-6

cdr3_aa: CASSPVFGKSYEQYF
cdr3_nt: TGTGCCAGCAGCCCGGTTTTTGGGAAGTCCTACGAGCAGTACTTC
d_call: NA
v_call: TRBV28
clone_size: few
j_call: TRBJ2-7

cdr3_aa: CASSESYTNLRGQYF
cdr3_nt: TGTGCCAGCAGTGAAAGTTATACTAACCTACGAGGGCAGTACTTC
d_call: NA
v_call: TRBV6-1
clone_size: NA
j_call: TRBJ2-7

cdr3_aa: CASSFQGMNTEAFF
cdr3_nt: TGTGCCAGCAGTTTTCAGGGGATGAACACTGAAGCTTTCTTT
d_call: NA
v_call: TRBV12-3/TRBV12-4
clone_size: many
j_call: TRBJ1-1

cdr3_aa: CASSQVTGPRYEQYF
cdr3_nt: TGTGCCAGCAGCCAGGTGACAGGGCCACGCTACGAGCAGTACTTC
d_call: TRBD1
v_call: TRBV25-1
clone_size: few
j_call: TRBJ2-7

cdr3_aa: CASSPLAFSYNEQFF
cdr3_nt: TGTGCCAGCAGCCCACTAGCTTTCTCCTACAATGAGCAGTTCTTC
d_call: NA
v_call: TRBV3-1
clone_size: few
j_call: TRBJ2-1

cdr3_aa: CASSLGGREELFF
cdr3_nt: TGTGCCAGCAGCTTGGGGGGAAGGGAGGAACTGTTTTTT
d_call: NA
v_call: TRBV5-5
clone_size: few
j_call: TRBJ1-4

cdr3_aa: CASSVDPGNGYNEQFF
cdr3_nt: TGTGCCAGCAGCGTAGATCCCGGGAATGGATACAATGAGCAGTTCTTC
d_call: NA
v_call: TRBV9
clone_size: few
j_call: TRBJ2-1

cdr3_aa: CASSLVGEGLRETQYF
cdr3_nt: TGTGCCAGCAGCTTAGTGGGGGAGGGCCTACGAGAGACCCAGTACTTC
d_call: TRBD2
v_call: TRBV13
clone_size: few
j_call: TRBJ2-5

cdr3_aa: CASSLAGSDTEAFF
cdr3_nt: TGTGCCAGCAGCTTAGCAGGGAGCGACACTGAAGCTTTCTTT
d_call: NA
v_call: TRBV7-6
clone_size: few
j_call: TRBJ1-1

cdr3_aa: CASSLESTSGTYEQYF
cdr3_nt: TGTGCCAGCAGCCTCGAGTCGACTAGCGGGACCTACGAGCAGTACTTC
d_call: TRBD2
v_call: TRBV7-2
clone_size: once
j_call: TRBJ2-7

cdr3_aa: CASTIDRRGNQPQHF
cdr3_nt: TGTGCCAGCACTATCGACAGGAGGGGCAATCAGCCCCAGCATTTT
d_call: NA
v_call: TRBV2
clone_size: few
j_call: TRBJ1-5

cdr3_aa: CSVFPQGLNTEAFF
cdr3_nt: TGCAGCGTTTTCCCTCAGGGATTGAACACTGAAGCTTTCTTT
d_call: NA
v_call: TRBV29-1
clone_size: NA
j_call: TRBJ1-1

cdr3_aa: CSGRVNSGDEQFF
cdr3_nt: TGCAGTGGGCGGGTAAATTCGGGCGATGAGCAGTTCTTC
d_call: NA
v_call: TRBV20-1
clone_size: few
j_call: TRBJ2-1

cdr3_aa: CATSDSVPGEQFF
cdr3_nt: TGTGCCACCAGTGACTCAGTCCCGGGTGAGCAGTTCTTC
d_call: NA
v_call: TRBV24-1
clone_size: few
j_call: TRBJ2-1

cdr3_aa: CSARIRDNAFSTDTQYF
cdr3_nt: TGCAGTGCTAGAATACGGGATAACGCCTTCAGCACAGATACGCAGTATTTT
d_call: NA
v_call: TRBV20-1
clone_size: once
j_call: TRBJ2-3